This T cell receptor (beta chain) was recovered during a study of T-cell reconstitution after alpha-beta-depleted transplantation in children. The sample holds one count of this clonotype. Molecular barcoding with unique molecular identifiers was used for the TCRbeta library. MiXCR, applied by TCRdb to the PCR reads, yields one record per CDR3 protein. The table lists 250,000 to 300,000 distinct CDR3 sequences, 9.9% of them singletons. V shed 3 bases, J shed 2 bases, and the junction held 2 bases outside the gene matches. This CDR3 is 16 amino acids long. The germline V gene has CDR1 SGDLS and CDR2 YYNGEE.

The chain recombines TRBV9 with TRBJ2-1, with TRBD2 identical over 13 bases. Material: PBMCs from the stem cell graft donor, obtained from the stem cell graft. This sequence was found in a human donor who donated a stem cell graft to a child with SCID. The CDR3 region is CASSETSGGPYNEQFF. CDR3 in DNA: TGTGCCAGCAGCGAGACTAGCGGGGGGCCCTACAATGAGCAGTTCTTC.